Listed below are T cell receptor beta chains from one sample, sequenced in a study of blood T cell repertoires in COVID-19. Clones were sequenced by immunoSEQ multiplex PCR, and TCRdb holds only the in-frame ones, with some missing. The sample lists under 350,000 clones, roughly four fifths occurring once. Sequenced sample: peripheral blood. All receptors derive from a woman between 45 and 60 years old who had recovered from COVID-19. Both conserved end residues are trimmed from each CDR3. A D gene is named only where the DNA matches it firmly.

ASTSLAPNTGELF NA TRBJ2-2 TRBV7-9
ASGDILWEKLF NA TRBJ1-4 TRBV12-3/TRBV12-4
ASSLLKASGRVGETQY TRBD2 TRBJ2-5 TRBV28
ASSQERTGQGNTEAF TRBD1 TRBJ1-1 TRBV4-3
ASTWDREETQY TRBD1 TRBJ2-5 TRBV2
ASRTGDTNYEQY TRBD1 TRBJ2-7 TRBV6-5
AWSRGRIFSGNQPQH NA TRBJ1-5 TRBV30
ASSLGDTGIHEQF NA TRBJ2-1 TRBV7-2
ASSEGGRGSGGYT NA TRBJ1-2 TRBV25-1
ASSDGTGINEQF TRBD1 TRBJ2-1 TRBV6-4
ASSQDRGPYEQY NA TRBJ2-7 TRBV4-3
AWSWRENEKLF NA TRBJ1-4 TRBV30
ASSEGQEGTQY TRBD1 TRBJ2-5 TRBV6-4
ASSFLQGAGGYT TRBD1 TRBJ1-2 TRBV27
ASSQETMTGGSGNTIY TRBD1 TRBJ1-3 TRBV4-1
ASSKQGGGAEAF TRBD1 TRBJ1-1 TRBV11-2
ASSRGHKFL NA TRBJ1-1 TRBV5-4
ASRRQRGSLYGYT NA TRBJ1-2 TRBV6-5
ASSDPGQGIYGYT TRBD1 TRBJ1-2 TRBV6-2/TRBV6-3
ATSDTSYNSPLH NA TRBJ1-6 TRBV24-1
ATLDRGDDQPQH TRBD1 TRBJ1-5 TRBV28
ASLDRDREQY TRBD1 TRBJ2-7 TRBV28
ASRPWDRHTGELF TRBD1 TRBJ2-2 TRBV7-2
ASSQTDRINEQF NA TRBJ2-1 TRBV4-3
ATSDLTGGFVNEQF TRBD1 TRBJ2-1 TRBV24-1
ASSLDPRWQF NA TRBJ2-1 TRBV5-4
ASSYGTFPISTDTQY NA TRBJ2-3 TRBV7-2
ASSILAEGYNEQF NA TRBJ2-1 TRBV19
ASSSYPGQRQY TRBD1 TRBJ2-3 TRBV7-2
ASSPWTSGRGLETQY TRBD2 TRBJ2-5 TRBV14
ASSLGGRLNEKLF NA TRBJ1-4 TRBV5-1
ASSYGAWGLAKNIQY NA TRBJ2-4 TRBV6-7
ASSQDVSSSYNEQF NA TRBJ2-1 TRBV4-3
ASSLGAFGQETQY NA TRBJ2-5 TRBV7-9
ASSSSFQETQY NA TRBJ2-5 TRBV11-2
ASSLRSGGSHSNQPQH TRBD1 TRBJ1-5 TRBV28
ASGLGTPDTQY NA TRBJ2-3 TRBV12-5
ASSSLGTSGNYNEQF TRBD2 TRBJ2-1 TRBV7-3
ASSARPREKLF NA TRBJ1-4 TRBV9
SGSTSGRQETQY TRBD2 TRBJ2-5 TRBV29-1
ASSQPDRASYNEQF TRBD1 TRBJ2-1 TRBV4-1
ASSVLAGAASNSF TRBD2 TRBJ2-1 TRBV9
ASSSTSANYEQY TRBD2 TRBJ2-7 TRBV7-3